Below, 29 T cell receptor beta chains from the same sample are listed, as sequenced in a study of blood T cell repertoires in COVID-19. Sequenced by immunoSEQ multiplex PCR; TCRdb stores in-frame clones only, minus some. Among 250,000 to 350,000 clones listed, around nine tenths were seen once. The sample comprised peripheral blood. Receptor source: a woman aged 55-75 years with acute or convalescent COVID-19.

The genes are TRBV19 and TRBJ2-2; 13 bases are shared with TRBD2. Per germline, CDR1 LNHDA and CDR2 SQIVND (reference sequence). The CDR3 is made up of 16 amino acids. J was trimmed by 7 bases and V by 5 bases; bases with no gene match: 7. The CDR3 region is CASSPRLAGGVGELFF. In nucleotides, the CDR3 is TGTGCCAGTAGTCCCCGACTAGCGGGAGGAGTCGGGGAGCTGTTTTTT.

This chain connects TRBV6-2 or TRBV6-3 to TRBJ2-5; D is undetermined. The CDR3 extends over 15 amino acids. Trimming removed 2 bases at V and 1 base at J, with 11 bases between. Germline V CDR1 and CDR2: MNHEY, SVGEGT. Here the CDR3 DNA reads TGTGCCAGCAGTTACCGAGACGAGGTCCAAGAGACCCAGTACTTC. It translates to CASSYRDEVQETQYF.

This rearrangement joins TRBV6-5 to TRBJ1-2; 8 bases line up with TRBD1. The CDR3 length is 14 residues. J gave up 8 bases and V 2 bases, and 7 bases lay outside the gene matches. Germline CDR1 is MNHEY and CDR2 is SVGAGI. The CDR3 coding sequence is TGTGCCAGCAGTTACACTCCAGGGGGCTCCGGCTACACCTTC. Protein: CASSYTPGGSGYTF.

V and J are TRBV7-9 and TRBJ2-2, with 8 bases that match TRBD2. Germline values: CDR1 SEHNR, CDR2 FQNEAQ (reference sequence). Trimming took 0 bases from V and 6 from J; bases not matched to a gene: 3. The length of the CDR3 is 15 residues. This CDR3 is CASSLAGGAPGELFF. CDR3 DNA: TGTGCCAGCAGCTTAGCCGGGGGGGCCCCCGGGGAGCTGTTTTTT.

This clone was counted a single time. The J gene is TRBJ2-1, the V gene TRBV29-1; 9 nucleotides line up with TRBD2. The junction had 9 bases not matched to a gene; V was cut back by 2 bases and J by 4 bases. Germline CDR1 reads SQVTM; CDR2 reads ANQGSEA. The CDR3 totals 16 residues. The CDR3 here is CSVESLAGSDYNEQFF. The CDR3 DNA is TGCAGCGTTGAAAGCCTAGCGGGGTCGGATTACAATGAGCAGTTCTTC.

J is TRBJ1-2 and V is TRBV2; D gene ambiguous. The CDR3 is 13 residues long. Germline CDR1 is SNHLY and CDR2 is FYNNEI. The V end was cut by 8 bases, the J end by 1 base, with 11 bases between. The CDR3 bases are TGTGCCAGCCCAGCCGGGGTTAACTATGGCTACACCTTC. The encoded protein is CASPAGVNYGYTF.

This chain's CDR3 is CASSQIESSYNEQFF. CDR3 nucleotide sequence: TGTGCCAGCAGCCAAATTGAGAGCTCCTACAATGAGCAGTTCTTC. V and J are TRBV3-1 (or the pseudogene TRBV3-2) and TRBJ2-1; D is uncertain. V was trimmed by 2 bases and J by 0 bases, leaving 8 bases between them. CDR3 size: 15 residues. Germline CDR1 reads LGHDT; CDR2 reads YNNKEL (reference sequence).

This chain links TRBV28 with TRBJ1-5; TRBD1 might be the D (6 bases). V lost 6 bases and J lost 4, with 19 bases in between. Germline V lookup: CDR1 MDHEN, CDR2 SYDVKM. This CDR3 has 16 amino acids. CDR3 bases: TGTGCCAGCAGAGTCCCCGGGACACCTAAAAATCAGCCCCAGCATTTT. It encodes CASRVPGTPKNQPQHF. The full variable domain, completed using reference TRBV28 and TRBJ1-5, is DVKVTQSSRYLVKRTGEKVFLECVQDMDHENMFWYRQDPGLGLRLIYFSYDVKMKEKGDIPEGYSVSREKKERFSLILESASTNQTSMYLCASRVPGTPKNQPQHFGDGTRLSIL.

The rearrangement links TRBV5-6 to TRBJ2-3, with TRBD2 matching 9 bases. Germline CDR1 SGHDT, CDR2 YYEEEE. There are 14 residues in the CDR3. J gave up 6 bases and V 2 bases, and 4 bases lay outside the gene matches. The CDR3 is CASSFSGRFDTQYF. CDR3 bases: TGTGCCAGCAGCTTTAGCGGGAGATTTGATACGCAGTATTTT.

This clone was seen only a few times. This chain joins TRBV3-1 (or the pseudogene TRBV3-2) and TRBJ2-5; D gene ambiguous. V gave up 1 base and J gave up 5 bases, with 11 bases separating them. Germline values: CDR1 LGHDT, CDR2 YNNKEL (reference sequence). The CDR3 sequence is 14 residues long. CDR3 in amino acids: CASSQGLRRETQYF. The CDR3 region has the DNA TGTGCCAGCAGCCAAGGCCTTCGGCGGGAGACCCAGTACTTC.

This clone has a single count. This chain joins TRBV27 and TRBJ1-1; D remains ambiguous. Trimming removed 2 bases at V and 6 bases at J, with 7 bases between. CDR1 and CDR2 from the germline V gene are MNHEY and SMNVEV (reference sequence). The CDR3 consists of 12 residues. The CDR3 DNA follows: TGTGCCAGCAGTTTACTCGGGGCTGAAGCTTTCTTT. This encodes CASSLLGAEAFF.

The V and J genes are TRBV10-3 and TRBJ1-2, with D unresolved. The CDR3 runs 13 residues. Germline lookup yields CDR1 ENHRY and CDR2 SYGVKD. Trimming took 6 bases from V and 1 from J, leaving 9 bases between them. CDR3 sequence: CAISGGGNYGYTF. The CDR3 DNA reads TGTGCCATCAGCGGCGGCGGTAACTATGGCTACACCTTC.

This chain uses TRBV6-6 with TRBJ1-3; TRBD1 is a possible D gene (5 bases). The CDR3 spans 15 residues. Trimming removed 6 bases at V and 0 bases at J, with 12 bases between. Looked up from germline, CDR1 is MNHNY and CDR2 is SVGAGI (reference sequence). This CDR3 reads CASRHGGASGNTIYF. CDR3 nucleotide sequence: TGTGCCAGCAGGCACGGAGGGGCCTCTGGAAACACCATATATTTT.

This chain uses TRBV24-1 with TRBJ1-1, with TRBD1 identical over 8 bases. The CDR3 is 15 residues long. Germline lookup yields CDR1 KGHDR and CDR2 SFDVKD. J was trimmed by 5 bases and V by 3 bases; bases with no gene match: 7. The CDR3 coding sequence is TGTGCCACCAGTGATCGCGGACAGGGCCGAACTGAAGCTTTCTTT. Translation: CATSDRGQGRTEAFF.

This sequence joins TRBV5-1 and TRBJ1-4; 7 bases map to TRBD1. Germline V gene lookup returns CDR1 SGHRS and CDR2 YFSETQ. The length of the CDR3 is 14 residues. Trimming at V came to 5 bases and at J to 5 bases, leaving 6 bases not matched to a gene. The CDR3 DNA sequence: TGCGCCAGCAGTCGGGACAGCGCCAATGAAAAACTGTTTTTT. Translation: CASSRDSANEKLFF.

CDR3 sequence (DNA): TGTGCCATCAGTGCTTCAGGGGGCGGGTACGAGCAGTACTTC. Translation gives CAISASGGGYEQYF. The chain couples TRBV10-3 to TRBJ2-7; 8 bases agree with TRBD1. The CDR3 sequence is 14 residues long. V shed 4 bases and J 4 bases; nucleotides not matched to a gene: 6. The V gene's germline CDR1 is ENHRY and CDR2 SYGVKD.

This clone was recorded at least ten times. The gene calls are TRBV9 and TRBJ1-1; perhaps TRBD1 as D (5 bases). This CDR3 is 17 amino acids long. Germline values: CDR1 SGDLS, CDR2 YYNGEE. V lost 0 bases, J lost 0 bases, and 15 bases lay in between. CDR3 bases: TGTGCCAGCAGCGTAGACCCCGGGGGGGGAATGAACACTGAAGCTTTCTTT. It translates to CASSVDPGGGMNTEAFF.

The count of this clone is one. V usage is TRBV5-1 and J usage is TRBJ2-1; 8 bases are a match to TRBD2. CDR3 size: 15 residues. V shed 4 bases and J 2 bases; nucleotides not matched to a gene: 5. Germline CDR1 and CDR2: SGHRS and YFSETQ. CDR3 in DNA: TGCGCCAGCAGCGCTGACGGGGGGGCCTACAATGAGCAGTTCTTC. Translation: CASSADGGAYNEQFF.

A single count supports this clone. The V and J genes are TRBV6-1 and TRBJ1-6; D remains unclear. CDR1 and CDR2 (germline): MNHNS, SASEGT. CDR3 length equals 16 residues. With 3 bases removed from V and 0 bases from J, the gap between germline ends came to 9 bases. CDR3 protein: CASSESGSSYNSPLHF. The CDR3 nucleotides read TGTGCCAGCAGTGAGTCGGGGAGCTCCTATAATTCACCCCTCCACTTT.

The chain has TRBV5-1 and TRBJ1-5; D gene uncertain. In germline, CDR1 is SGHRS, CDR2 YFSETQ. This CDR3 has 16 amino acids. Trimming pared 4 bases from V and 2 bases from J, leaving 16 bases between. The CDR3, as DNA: TGCGCCAGCAGCCCCCAGGCACTCCGCGGCAATCAGCCCCAGCATTTT. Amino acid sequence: CASSPQALRGNQPQHF.

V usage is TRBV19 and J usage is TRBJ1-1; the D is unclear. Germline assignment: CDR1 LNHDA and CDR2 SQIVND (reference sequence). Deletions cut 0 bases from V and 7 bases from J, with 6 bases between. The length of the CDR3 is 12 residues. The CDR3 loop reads CASSIEGSEAFF. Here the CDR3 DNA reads TGTGCCAGTAGTATAGAGGGGAGTGAAGCTTTCTTT.

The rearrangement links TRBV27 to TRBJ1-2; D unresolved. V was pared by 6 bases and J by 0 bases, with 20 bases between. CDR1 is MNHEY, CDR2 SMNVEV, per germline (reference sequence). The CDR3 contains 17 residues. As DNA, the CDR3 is TGTGCCAGCAGACCAACCCCGAGTGTGTCCCCTAACTATGGCTACACCTTC. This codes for CASRPTPSVSPNYGYTF.

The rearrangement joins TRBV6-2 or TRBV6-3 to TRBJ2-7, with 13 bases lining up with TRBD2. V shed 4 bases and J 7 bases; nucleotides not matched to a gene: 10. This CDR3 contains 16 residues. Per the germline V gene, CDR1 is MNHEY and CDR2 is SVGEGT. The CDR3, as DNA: TGTGCCAGCAGTTGGGGACTAGCGGGACTCTTGGGTGAGCAGTACTTC. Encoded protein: CASSWGLAGLLGEQYF.

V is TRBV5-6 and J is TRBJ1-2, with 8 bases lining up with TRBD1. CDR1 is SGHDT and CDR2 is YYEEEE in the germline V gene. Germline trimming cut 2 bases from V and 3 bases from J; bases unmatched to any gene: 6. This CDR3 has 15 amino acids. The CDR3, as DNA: TGTGCCAGCAGCTTTCGACAGGGGATAGACTATGGCTACACCTTC. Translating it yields CASSFRQGIDYGYTF. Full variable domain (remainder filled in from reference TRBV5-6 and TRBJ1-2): DAGVTQSPTHLIKTRGQQVTLRCSPKSGHDTVSWYQQALGQGPQFIFQYYEEEERQRGNFPDRFSGHQFPNYSSELNVNALLLGDSALYLCASSFRQGIDYGYTFGSGTRLTVV.

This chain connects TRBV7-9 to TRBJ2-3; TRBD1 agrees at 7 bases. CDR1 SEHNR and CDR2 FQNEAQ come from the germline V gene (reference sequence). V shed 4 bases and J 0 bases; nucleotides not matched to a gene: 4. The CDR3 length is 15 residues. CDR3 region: CASSSGQLSTDTQYF. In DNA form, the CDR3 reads TGTGCCAGCAGCTCGGGACAGTTGAGCACAGATACGCAGTATTTT.

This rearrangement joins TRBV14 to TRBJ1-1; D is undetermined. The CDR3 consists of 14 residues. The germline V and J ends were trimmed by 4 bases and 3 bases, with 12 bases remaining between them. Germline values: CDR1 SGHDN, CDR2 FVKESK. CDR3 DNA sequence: TGTGCCAGCAGCCCTGCTGGCAGTCACACTGAAGCTTTCTTT. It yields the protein CASSPAGSHTEAFF. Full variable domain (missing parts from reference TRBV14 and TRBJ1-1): EAGVTQFPSHSVIEKGQTVTLRCDPISGHDNLYWYRRVMGKEIKFLLHFVKESKQDESGMPNNRFLAERTGGTYSTLKVQPAELEDSGVYFCASSPAGSHTEAFFGQGTRLTVV.

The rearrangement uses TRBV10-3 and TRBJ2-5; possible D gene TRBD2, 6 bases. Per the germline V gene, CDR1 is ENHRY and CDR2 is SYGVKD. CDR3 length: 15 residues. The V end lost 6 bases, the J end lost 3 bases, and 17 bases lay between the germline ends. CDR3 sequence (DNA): TGTGCCATCAGGCGGGGACCGATGAACGAAGAGACCCAGTACTTC. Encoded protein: CAIRRGPMNEETQYF.

The CDR3 DNA sequence: TGTGCCACCACCTCCCCCCGGACAGGGGAATCCTACGAGCAGTACTTC. Amino acid sequence: CATTSPRTGESYEQYF. J is TRBJ2-7 and V is TRBV24-1; 9 bases map to TRBD1. The CDR3 spans 16 residues. Germline V gives CDR1 KGHDR, CDR2 SFDVKD. Trimming took 8 bases from V and 1 from J; bases not matched to a gene: 11.

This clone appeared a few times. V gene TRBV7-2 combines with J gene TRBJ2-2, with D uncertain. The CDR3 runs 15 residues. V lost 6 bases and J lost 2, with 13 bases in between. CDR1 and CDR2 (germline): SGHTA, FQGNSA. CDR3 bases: TGTGCCAGCAGTCCCTCACGGGTTAACACCGGGGAGCTGTTTTTT. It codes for CASSPSRVNTGELFF.